This T cell receptor beta chain was sequenced during a study of cytomegalovirus exposure and HLA in healthy donors. Germline lookup yields CDR1 SGHDT and CDR2 YYEEEE. V lost 3 bases, J lost 1 base, and 4 bases stayed unmatched. The CDR3 runs to 16 residues. Study findings and constraints: Cytomegalovirus-associated TCR beta chains were listed, numbering some 150. According to a subsequent analysis, TCR clusters identified in the first cohort showed a tendency to co-occur across the 110 or so validation repertoires.

These donors were members of the 120-subject validation cohort, a group separate from the approximately 640-subject first cohort. On this clone itself: Its antigen is currently unknown.

Using immunoSEQ multiplex PCR, the repertoire was profiled, and TCRdb retains in-frame clones only, with some absent. Of over 60,000 clones listed, roughly 95% are singletons. The rearrangement uses TRBV5-6 and TRBJ2-3, with TRBD2 matching over 11 bases. What was sequenced was PBMCs. The clonotype comes from a woman aged 18-29 years in good health and CMV-seropositive. The chain's CDR3 is CASSWETSGGTDTQYF. In DNA, the CDR3 is TGTGCCAGCAGCTGGGAGACTAGCGGGGGCACAGATACGCAGTATTTT.